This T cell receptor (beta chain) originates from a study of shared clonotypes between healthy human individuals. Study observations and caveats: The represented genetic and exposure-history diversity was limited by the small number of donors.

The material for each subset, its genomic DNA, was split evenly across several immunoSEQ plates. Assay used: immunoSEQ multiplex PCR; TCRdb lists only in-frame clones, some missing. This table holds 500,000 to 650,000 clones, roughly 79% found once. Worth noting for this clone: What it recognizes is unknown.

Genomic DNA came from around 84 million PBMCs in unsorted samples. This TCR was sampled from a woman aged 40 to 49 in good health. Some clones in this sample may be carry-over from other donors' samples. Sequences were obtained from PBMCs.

This CDR3 is CASRDRQGAFYGYTF. CDR3 coding DNA: TGTGCCAGCAGGGACAGGCAGGGGGCTTTTTATGGCTACACCTTC. The V call is TRBV19, the J call TRBJ1-2; TRBD1 matches 8 bases. This CDR3 contains 15 residues. With 9 bases clipped from V and 5 bases from J, the junction kept 14 bases outside the gene matches. Germline V CDR1 and CDR2: LNHDA, SQIVND (reference sequence).